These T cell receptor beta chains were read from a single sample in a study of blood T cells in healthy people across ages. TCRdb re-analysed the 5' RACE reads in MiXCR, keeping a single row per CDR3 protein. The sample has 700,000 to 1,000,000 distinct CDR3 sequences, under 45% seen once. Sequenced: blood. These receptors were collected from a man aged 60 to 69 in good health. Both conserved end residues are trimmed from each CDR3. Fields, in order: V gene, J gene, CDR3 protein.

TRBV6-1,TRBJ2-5,ASRLASETQY
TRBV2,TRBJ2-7,ASSVGGTTSYEQY
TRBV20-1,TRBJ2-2,SASSRVGPGTGELF
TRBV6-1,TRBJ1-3,ASDGLLWGKAGNTIY
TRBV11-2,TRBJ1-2,ASSSPTRAGADYGYT
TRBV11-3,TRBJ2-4,ASSSTGAKNIQY
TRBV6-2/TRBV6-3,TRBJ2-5,ASSYSGGRTQY
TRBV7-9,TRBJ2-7,ASSPDTDRVAYEQY
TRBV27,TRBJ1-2,ASRLTVLSNYGYT
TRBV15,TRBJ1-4,ATSRGSTNEKLF
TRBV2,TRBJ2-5,ASSYLSGAETQY
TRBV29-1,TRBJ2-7,SVGGLAQSSYEQY
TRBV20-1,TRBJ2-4,SARDGRGSIQY
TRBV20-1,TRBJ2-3,SARLGRRY
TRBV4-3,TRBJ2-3,ASSQGPLRAGGSTDTQY
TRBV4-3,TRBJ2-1,ASSQEQISPALSYDEQF
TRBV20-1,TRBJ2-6,SARTSGGAGANVLT
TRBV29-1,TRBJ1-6,SVCRDKNSPLH
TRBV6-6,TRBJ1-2,ASQGWTVNYGYT
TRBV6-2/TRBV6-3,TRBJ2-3,ASRWYGSTDTQY
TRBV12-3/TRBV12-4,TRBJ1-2,ASRTRGIDYGYT
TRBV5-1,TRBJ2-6,ASSRRPGDEAGANVLT
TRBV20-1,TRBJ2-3,SAPFAGGLDTQY
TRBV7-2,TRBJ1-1,ASSPGAGQGLAEAF
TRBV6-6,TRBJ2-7,ASTRTQGASSYEQY
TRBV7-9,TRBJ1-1,ASSLGDQVAF
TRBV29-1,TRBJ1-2,SVERDISEGYT
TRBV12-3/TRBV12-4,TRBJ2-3,ASRRERGSTDTQY
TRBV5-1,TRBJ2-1,ASSLPSLAGGRLDEQF
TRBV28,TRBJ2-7,ASSPPEQGSYEQY
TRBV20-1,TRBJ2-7,SARVAHAEQY
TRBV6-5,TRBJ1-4,ASSLTAATNEKLF
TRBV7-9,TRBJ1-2,ASSLRQGVSYGYT
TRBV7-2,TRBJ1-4,ASSLELNEKLF
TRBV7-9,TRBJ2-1,ASSWGLPSSYNEQF
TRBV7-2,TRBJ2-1,ASSLVAGRSSYNEQL
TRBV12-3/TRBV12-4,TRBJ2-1,ASSPIALAGGSSYDEQF
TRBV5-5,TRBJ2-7,ASRTSGGAYNEQY
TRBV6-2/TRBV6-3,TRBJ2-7,ASSYTAGVSYEQY
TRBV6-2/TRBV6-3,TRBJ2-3,ASRDLGGRTDTQY
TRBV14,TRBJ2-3,ASSQVTQATQY
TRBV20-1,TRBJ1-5,SASRGLESNQPQH
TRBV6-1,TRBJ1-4,ASSGTRANEKLF
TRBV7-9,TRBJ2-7,ASSLSPATGESYEQY
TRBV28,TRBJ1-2,ASSPLSYGYT
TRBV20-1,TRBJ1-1,SASMAAGGTEAF
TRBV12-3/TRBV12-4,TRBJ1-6,ASSLAGRGGSPLH
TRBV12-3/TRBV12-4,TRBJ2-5,ASSLRSSQETQY
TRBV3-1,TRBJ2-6,ASSQDLGGSSGANVLT
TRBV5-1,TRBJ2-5,ASSDVGQETQY
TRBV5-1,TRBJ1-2,ASSSLPSGAYGYT
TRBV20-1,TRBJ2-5,SGDVAGGETQY
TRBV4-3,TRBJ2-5,ASSQETGLAGETQY
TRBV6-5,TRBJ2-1,ASSYGWEGGGYNEQF
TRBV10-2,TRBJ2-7,ASSECRSSYEQY
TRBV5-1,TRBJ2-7,ASSLLFDSRQETRY
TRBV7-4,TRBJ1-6,ASSFGRNNSPLH
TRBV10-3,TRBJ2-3,ASQWGGRTDTQY
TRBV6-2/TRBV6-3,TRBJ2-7,ASSYRIRLAGTGVGEQY